This TCR beta chain was retrieved from a study of blood T cell repertoires in COVID-19. Turning to the study itself: Sample material is recorded as cDNA or gDNA derived from T cells, B-cell-depleted T cells, or PBMCs.

TCRdb's table, derived via immunoSEQ multiplex PCR, lists solely in-frame clones and lacks some. The sample holds 250,000 or so clones, roughly 90% seen once. J was trimmed by 4 bases and V by 0 bases; bases with no gene match: 4. This CDR3 has 16 amino acids. CDR1 is MDHEN and CDR2 is SYDVKM in the germline V gene. This TCR was recovered from a woman aged 55-70 years with acute or convalescent COVID-19. Sequencing was done on a sample of peripheral blood. The genes are TRBV28 and TRBJ2-2, with 8 bases that match TRBD1. The CDR3 region has the DNA TGTGCCAGCAGTTTATGGACAGGGGCCGGCACCGGGGAGCTGTTTTTT. Residues: CASSLWTGAGTGELFF.